The rows below give T cell receptor beta chains drawn from one sample of a study of human T cells and chemical hapten exposure. A single record per CDR3 protein comes from TCRdb applying MiXCR to the RACE reads. The sample holds about 400,000 distinct CDR3 sequences, 6% to 7% seen once. This sample comprised whole blood, obtained in connection with sensitization to the hapten diphenylcyclopropenone (DPC). These TCRs come from a woman under 30 with alopecia areata. Some clones in this sample may be carry-over from other donors' samples. CDR3s include the opening cysteine and the closing phenylalanine or tryptophan.

J gene: TRBJ2-7
V gene: TRBV6-5
CDR3 protein: CASTPSGPGKGEQYF

J gene: TRBJ2-7
V gene: TRBV20-1
CDR3 protein: CSAPGGTSYEQYF

J gene: TRBJ2-7
V gene: TRBV27
CDR3 protein: CASSLSELSYEQYF

J gene: TRBJ2-7
V gene: TRBV6-6
CDR3 protein: CASSSSIVLSSYEQYF

J gene: TRBJ2-2
V gene: TRBV24-1
CDR3 protein: CATSGGGANTGELFF

J gene: TRBJ1-1
V gene: TRBV6-5
CDR3 protein: CASSPARQVNTEAFF

J gene: TRBJ2-3
V gene: TRBV28
CDR3 protein: CASSLVATDTQYF

J gene: TRBJ2-3
V gene: TRBV4-1
CDR3 protein: CASSQVGGTDTQYF

J gene: TRBJ2-3
V gene: TRBV4-1
CDR3 protein: CASSPQTEADTQYF

J gene: TRBJ2-7
V gene: TRBV12-3/TRBV12-4
CDR3 protein: CASSYRDGTYEQYF

J gene: TRBJ1-4
V gene: TRBV19
CDR3 protein: CASSGQTTNEKLFF

J gene: TRBJ1-6
V gene: TRBV6-1
CDR3 protein: CASRGAQLDSPLHF

J gene: TRBJ2-1
V gene: TRBV7-9
CDR3 protein: CASSLEGAYNEQFF

J gene: TRBJ2-1
V gene: TRBV12-3/TRBV12-4
CDR3 protein: CASTRRSSYNEQFF

J gene: TRBJ2-3
V gene: TRBV28
CDR3 protein: CAGSGARNTDTQYF

J gene: TRBJ2-7
V gene: TRBV29-1
CDR3 protein: CSVAFDSASYEQYF

J gene: TRBJ2-2
V gene: TRBV28
CDR3 protein: CATQEGTGELFF

J gene: TRBJ1-2
V gene: TRBV20-1
CDR3 protein: CSARDGPASYGYTF

J gene: TRBJ2-3
V gene: TRBV19
CDR3 protein: CASSIDETVNADTQYF

J gene: TRBJ1-5
V gene: TRBV20-1
CDR3 protein: CSAEDRANQPQHF

J gene: TRBJ2-5
V gene: TRBV5-1
CDR3 protein: CASSLAWSSQETQYF

J gene: TRBJ2-3
V gene: TRBV6-5
CDR3 protein: CASSNTPGGGMTDTQYF

J gene: TRBJ2-7
V gene: TRBV28
CDR3 protein: CASSLSQGSTYEQYF

J gene: TRBJ2-1
V gene: TRBV12-3/TRBV12-4
CDR3 protein: CASQEQSSSYNEQFF

J gene: TRBJ2-4
V gene: TRBV28
CDR3 protein: CASSLGGPLFNIQYF

J gene: TRBJ2-1
V gene: TRBV24-1
CDR3 protein: CATSDFGGWGASYNEQFF

J gene: TRBJ2-7
V gene: TRBV4-2
CDR3 protein: CASSLLGSRVREQYF

J gene: TRBJ1-5
V gene: TRBV28
CDR3 protein: CASTWGLNSNQPQHF

J gene: TRBJ2-1
V gene: TRBV4-1
CDR3 protein: CASVRETSSYNEQFF

J gene: TRBJ2-1
V gene: TRBV3-1
CDR3 protein: CASSHEGNEQFF

J gene: TRBJ2-1
V gene: TRBV6-2/TRBV6-3
CDR3 protein: CASSYRLASASYNEQFF

J gene: TRBJ2-2
V gene: TRBV3-1
CDR3 protein: CASSQGSSGGPTGELFF

J gene: TRBJ2-2
V gene: TRBV24-1
CDR3 protein: CATSGTGYTGELFF

J gene: TRBJ1-6
V gene: TRBV4-3
CDR3 protein: CASSQGTAGANSPLHF

J gene: TRBJ1-4
V gene: TRBV20-1
CDR3 protein: CSAWTADATNEKLFF

J gene: TRBJ1-1
V gene: TRBV20-1
CDR3 protein: CSASGRHTEAFF

J gene: TRBJ2-7
V gene: TRBV12-3/TRBV12-4
CDR3 protein: CASTHERGQFYEQYF

J gene: TRBJ2-7
V gene: TRBV28
CDR3 protein: CASSLPGSSYEQYF

J gene: TRBJ2-3
V gene: TRBV7-9
CDR3 protein: CASSPQGTVDTQYF

J gene: TRBJ1-2
V gene: TRBV6-2/TRBV6-3
CDR3 protein: CASTQREGLGFYGYTF

J gene: TRBJ2-5
V gene: TRBV12-3/TRBV12-4
CDR3 protein: CASSLESTGETQYF

J gene: TRBJ2-1
V gene: TRBV12-3/TRBV12-4
CDR3 protein: CASATGTSDYNEQFF

J gene: TRBJ1-1
V gene: TRBV6-5
CDR3 protein: CASSQGRAEAFF

J gene: TRBJ1-2
V gene: TRBV16
CDR3 protein: CASSPQRGNNYGYTF

J gene: TRBJ1-1
V gene: TRBV7-3
CDR3 protein: CASSFSGVEAFF

J gene: TRBJ1-2
V gene: TRBV5-1
CDR3 protein: CASRFGTGTYGYTF

J gene: TRBJ1-2
V gene: TRBV5-5
CDR3 protein: CASSWGTVLPGYTF